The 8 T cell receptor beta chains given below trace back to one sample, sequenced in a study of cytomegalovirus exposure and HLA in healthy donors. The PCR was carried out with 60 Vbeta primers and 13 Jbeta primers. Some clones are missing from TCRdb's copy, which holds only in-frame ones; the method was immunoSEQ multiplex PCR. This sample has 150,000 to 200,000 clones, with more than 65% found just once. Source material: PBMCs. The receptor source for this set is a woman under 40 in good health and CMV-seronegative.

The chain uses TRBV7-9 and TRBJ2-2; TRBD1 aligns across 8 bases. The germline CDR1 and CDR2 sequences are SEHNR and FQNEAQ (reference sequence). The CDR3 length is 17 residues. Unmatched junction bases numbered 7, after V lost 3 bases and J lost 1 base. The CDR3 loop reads CASSFQGQGRNTGELFF. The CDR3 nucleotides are TGTGCCAGCAGCTTCCAAGGACAGGGAAGGAACACCGGGGAGCTGTTTTTT.

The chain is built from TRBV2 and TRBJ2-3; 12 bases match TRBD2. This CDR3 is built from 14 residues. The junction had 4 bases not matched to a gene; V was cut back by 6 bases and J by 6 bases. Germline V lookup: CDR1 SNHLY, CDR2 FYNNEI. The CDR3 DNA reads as TGTGCCAGCAGGACTAGCGGGAGTGGGGATACGCAGTATTTT. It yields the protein CASRTSGSGDTQYF. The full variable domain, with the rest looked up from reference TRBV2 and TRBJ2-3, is EPEVTQTPSHQVTQMGQEVILRCVPISNHLYFYWYRQILGQKVEFLVSFYNNEISEKSEIFDDQFSVERPDGSNFTLKIRSTKLEDSAMYFCASRTSGSGDTQYFGPGTRLTVL.

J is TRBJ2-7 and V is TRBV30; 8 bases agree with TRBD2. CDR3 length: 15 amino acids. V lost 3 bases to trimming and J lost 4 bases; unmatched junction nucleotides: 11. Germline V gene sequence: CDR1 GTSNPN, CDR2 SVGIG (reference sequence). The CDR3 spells CAWSGPREGLYEQYF. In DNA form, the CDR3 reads TGTGCCTGGAGCGGTCCTCGGGAGGGGTTATACGAGCAGTACTTC.

CDR3 amino acids: CASSPTGGRITYEQYF. The CDR3 nucleotides read TGCGCCAGCAGCCCGACGGGAGGGAGAATCACCTACGAGCAGTACTTC. V gene TRBV4-1 combines with J gene TRBJ2-7; 8 bases are shared with TRBD2. The V and J ends lost 4 bases and 2 bases, in that order; junction bases with no gene match: 10. CDR1 is MGHRA, CDR2 YSYEKL, per germline. The CDR3 has 16 amino acids.

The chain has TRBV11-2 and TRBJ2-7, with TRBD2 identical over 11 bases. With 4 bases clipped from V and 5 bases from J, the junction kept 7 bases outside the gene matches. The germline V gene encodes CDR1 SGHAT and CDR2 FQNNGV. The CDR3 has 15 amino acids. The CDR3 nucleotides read TGTGCCAGCAGCTATACTAGCGGGGGCTGGGACGAGCAGTACTTC. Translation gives CASSYTSGGWDEQYF.

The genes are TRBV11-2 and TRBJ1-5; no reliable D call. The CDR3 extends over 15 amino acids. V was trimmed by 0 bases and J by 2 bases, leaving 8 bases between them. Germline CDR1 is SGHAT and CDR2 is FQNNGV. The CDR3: CASSLDRQGNQPQHF. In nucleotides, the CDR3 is TGTGCCAGCAGCTTAGATAGGCAGGGCAATCAGCCCCAGCATTTT.

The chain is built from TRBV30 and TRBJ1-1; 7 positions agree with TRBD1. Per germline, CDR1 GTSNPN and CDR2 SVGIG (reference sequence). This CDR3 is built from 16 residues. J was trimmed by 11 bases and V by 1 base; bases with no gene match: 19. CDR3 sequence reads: CAWSAAWGDRVGDAFF. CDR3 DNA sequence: TGTGCCTGGAGTGCAGCCTGGGGAGACAGGGTAGGGGACGCTTTCTTT.

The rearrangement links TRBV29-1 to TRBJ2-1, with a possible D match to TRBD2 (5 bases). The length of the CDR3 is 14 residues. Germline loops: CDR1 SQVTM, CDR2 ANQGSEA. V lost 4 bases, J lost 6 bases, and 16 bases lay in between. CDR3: CSVGLLRGPNEQFF. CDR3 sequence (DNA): TGCAGCGTTGGACTGCTGAGAGGGCCCAATGAGCAGTTCTTC.